This T cell receptor (beta chain) was sequenced in a study of T cell repertoires in cytomegalovirus infection. The germline V gene encodes CDR1 MDHEN and CDR2 SYDVKM. There are 14 residues in the CDR3. With 3 bases removed from V and 2 bases from J, the gap between germline ends came to 10 bases. As regards this clonotype: Its specificity is not known.

TCRdb itself ran the reads through MiXCR, one entry per CDR3 protein. The sample lists about half a million distinct CDR3 sequences, 30% to 40% occurring once. The clonotype was recovered from a human donor in good health (CMV status not recorded). Some clones in this sample may be carry-over from other donors' samples. The material was cultured PBMCs, obtained from culture after CMV antigen stimulation. V is TRBV28 and J is TRBJ2-5; D perhaps matches TRBD2 (5 bases). The CDR3 reads CASSFSRRQETQYF. The CDR3 bases are TGTGCCAGCAGTTTCTCCCGGAGGCAAGAGACCCAGTACTTC.